This T cell receptor beta chain was obtained from a study of cytomegalovirus exposure and HLA in healthy donors. Findings and caveats of the study: The study labeled roughly 160 TCR beta chains cytomegalovirus-associated. Donors were assumed by presence/absence analyses to have roughly uniform sequencing depth.

60 Vbeta and 13 Jbeta primers were used in PCR. In the authors' methods: Tens of millions of unique TCR beta chains, roughly 11 million of them shared, were counted by a later analysis. Sequencing was performed with immunoSEQ multiplex PCR; in TCRdb, only in-frame clones are kept and a portion is missing. D and trimming come from the DNA, and the V and J calls and clone size come from that table. Altogether more than 100,000 clones are present, roughly 65% being singletons, with the ten largest covering 9% to 10%. Healthy bone marrow donors made up the donors. Regarding this clone: As yet, its antigen is unknown.

J gave up 4 bases and V 5 bases, and 8 bases lay outside the gene matches. The CDR3 loop spans 15 amino acids. The germline V gene encodes CDR1 SGHTA and CDR2 FQGTGA. The chain combines TRBV7-3 with TRBJ2-1; 7 nucleotides align to TRBD2. Sequenced sample: PBMCs. The TCR was taken from a man between 40 and 49 years old in good health and CMV-seropositive. CDR3 sequence reads: CASSPVAGPYNEQFF. DNA of the CDR3: TGTGCCAGCAGCCCCGTAGCGGGTCCATACAATGAGCAGTTCTTC.